This TCR beta chain was captured by sequencing in a study of T cells after yellow fever vaccination. Study at large: SMART-Seq v4 Ultra Low Input handled preparation of low-cell-number fractions.

Germline lookup yields CDR1 MNHEY and CDR2 SVGAGI. Trimming cost V 6 bases and J 5 bases, with 17 bases left between them. The CDR3 loop spans 15 amino acids. Making TCR cDNA involved 5'RACE template switching, which added UMIs and a universal primer site. One entry per CDR3 protein, called by TCRdb with MiXCR from the 5' RACE reads. The sample holds 350,000 to 450,000 distinct CDR3 sequences, about 6% seen once. About this clonotype itself: Antigen specificity is unknown.

Study-wide findings and caveats: On re-exposure, the response was weaker but peaked faster, at day 5 versus 15. After the booster, 96% of CD4 and roughly nine tenths of CD8 primary-response clones were re-detected.

The sequence came from a man aged 25 to 45 who received the YFV17D yellow fever vaccine. The chain couples TRBV6-5 to TRBJ2-1, with D perhaps TRBD1 or TRBD2 (6 bases each). The specimen comprised PBMCs, sampled 5 days after the yellow fever booster vaccination. CDR3 protein: CASSPGGHQDNEQFF. The CDR3 DNA follows: TGTGCCAGCAGCCCCGGGGGACACCAGGACAATGAGCAGTTCTTC.